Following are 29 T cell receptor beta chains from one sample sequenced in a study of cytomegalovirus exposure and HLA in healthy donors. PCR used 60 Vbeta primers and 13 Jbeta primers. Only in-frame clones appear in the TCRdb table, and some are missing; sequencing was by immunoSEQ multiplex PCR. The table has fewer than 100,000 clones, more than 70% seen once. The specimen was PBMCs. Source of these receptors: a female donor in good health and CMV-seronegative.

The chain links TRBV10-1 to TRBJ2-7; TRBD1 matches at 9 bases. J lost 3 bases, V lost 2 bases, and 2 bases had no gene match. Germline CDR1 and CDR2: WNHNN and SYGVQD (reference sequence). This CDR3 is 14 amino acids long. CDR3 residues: CASSEGQGIYEQYF. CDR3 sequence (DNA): TGCGCCAGCAGTGAGGGACAGGGGATCTACGAGCAGTACTTC.

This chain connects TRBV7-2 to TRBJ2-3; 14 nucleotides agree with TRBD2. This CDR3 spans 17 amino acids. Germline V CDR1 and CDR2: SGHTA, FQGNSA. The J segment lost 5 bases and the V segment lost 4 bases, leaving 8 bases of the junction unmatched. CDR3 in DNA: TGTGCCAGCAGCTCACCCCTGACTAGCGGGGGGGGAGATACGCAGTATTTT. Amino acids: CASSSPLTSGGGDTQYF.

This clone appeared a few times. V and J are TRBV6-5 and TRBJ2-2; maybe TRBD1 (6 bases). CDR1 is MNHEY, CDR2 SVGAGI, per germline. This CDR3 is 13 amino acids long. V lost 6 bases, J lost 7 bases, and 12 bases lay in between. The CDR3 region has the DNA TGTGCCAGCAGCATACAGGGAATCGGGGAGCTGTTTTTT. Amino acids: CASSIQGIGELFF.

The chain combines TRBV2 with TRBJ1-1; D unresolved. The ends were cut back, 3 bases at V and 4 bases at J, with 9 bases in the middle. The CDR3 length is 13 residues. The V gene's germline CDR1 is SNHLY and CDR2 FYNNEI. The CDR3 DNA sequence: TGTGCCAGCAGTGAGCATAGACTCACTGAAGCTTTCTTT. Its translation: CASSEHRLTEAFF.

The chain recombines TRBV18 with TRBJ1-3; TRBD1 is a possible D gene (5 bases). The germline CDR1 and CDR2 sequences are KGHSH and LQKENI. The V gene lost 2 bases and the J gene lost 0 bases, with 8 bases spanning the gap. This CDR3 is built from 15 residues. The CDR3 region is CASSPGAGSGNTIYF. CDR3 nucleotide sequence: TGTGCCAGCTCACCAGGGGCAGGCTCTGGAAACACCATATATTTT.

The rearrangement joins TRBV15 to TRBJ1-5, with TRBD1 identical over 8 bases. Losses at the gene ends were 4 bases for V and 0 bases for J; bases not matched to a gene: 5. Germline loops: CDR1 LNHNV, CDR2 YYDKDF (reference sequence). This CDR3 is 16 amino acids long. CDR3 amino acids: CATSTRGPNSNQPQHF. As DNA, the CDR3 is TGTGCCACCAGCACCAGGGGGCCGAATAGCAATCAGCCCCAGCATTTT. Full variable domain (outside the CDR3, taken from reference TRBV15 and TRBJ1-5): DAMVIQNPRYQVTQFGKPVTLSCSQTLNHNVMYWYQQKSSQAPKLLFHYYDKDFNNEADTPDNFQSRRPNTSFCFLDIRSPGLGDTAMYLCATSTRGPNSNQPQHFGDGTRLSIL.

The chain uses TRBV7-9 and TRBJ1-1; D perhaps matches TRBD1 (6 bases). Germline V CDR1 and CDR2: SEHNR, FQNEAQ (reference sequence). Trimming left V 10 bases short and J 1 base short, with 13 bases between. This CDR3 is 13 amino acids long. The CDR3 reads CAIPDRENTEAFF. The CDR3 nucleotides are TGTGCCATACCGGACAGAGAGAACACTGAAGCTTTCTTT.

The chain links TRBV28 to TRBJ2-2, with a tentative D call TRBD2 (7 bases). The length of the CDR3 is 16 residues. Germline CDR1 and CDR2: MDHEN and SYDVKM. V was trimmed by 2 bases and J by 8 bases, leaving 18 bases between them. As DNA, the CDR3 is TGTGCCAGCAGTTTACGCGGGGGCGCGGGAAGGGGGGAGCTGTTTTTT. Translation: CASSLRGGAGRGELFF.

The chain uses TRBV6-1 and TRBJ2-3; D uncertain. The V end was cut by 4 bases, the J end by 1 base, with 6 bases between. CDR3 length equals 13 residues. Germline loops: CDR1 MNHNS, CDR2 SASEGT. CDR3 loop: CASSGLRTDTQYF. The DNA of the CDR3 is TGTGCCAGCAGTGGTCTCCGCACAGATACGCAGTATTTT.

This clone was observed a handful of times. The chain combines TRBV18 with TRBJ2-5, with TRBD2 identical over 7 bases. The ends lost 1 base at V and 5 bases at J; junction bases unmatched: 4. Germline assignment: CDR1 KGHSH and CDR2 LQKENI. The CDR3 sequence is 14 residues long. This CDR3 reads CASSPQRGGETQYF. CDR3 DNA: TGTGCCAGCTCACCACAGCGGGGAGGGGAGACCCAGTACTTC.

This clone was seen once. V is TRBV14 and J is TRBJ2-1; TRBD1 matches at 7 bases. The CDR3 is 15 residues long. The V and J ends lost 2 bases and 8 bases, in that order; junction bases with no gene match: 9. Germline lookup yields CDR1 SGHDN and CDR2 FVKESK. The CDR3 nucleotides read TGTGCCAGCAGCCAAAGGACAGGTTCTGGGTATGAGCAGTTCTTC. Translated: CASSQRTGSGYEQFF.

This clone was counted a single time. This CDR3 is CASSLSGGWSTEAFF. The CDR3 DNA follows: TGTGCCAGCAGCTTGTCAGGGGGCTGGAGCACTGAAGCTTTCTTT. V gene TRBV11-2 combines with J gene TRBJ1-1; TRBD1 matches at 8 bases. J gave up 4 bases and V 3 bases, and 7 bases lay outside the gene matches. This CDR3 is 15 amino acids long. Germline V gives CDR1 SGHAT, CDR2 FQNNGV.

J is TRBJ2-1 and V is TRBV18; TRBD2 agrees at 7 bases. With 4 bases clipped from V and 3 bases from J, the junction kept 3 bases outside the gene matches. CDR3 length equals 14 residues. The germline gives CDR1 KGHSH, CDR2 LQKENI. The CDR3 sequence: CASSQRDGYNEQFF. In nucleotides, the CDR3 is TGTGCCAGCTCACAGCGGGACGGCTACAATGAGCAGTTCTTC.

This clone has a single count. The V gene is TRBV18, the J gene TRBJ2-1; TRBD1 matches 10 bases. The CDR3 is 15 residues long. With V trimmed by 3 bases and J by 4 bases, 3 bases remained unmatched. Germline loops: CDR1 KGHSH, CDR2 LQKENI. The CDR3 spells CASSPGTGVYNEQFF. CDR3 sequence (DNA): TGTGCCAGCTCACCCGGGACAGGGGTTTACAATGAGCAGTTCTTC.

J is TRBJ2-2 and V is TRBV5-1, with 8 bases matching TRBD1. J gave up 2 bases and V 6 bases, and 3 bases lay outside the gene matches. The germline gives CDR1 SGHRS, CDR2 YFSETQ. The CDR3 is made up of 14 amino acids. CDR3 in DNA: TGCGCCAGCAACCAGGGGGCAAACACCGGGGAGCTGTTTTTT. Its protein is CASNQGANTGELFF.

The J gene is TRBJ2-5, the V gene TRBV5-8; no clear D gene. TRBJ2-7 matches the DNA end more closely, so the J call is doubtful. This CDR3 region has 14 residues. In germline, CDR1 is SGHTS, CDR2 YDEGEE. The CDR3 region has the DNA TGTGCCAGCAGCGGAGCGAGGAGTGCCTACGAGCAGTACTTC. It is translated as CASSGARSAYEQYF.

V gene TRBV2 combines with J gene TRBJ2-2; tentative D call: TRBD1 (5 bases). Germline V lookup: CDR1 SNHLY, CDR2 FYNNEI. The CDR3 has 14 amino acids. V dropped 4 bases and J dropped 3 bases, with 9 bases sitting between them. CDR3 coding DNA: TGTGCCAGCAGTGGACAGATAGACACCGGGGAGCTGTTTTTT. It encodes CASSGQIDTGELFF.

In nucleotides, the CDR3 is TGTGCCAGCAGCTTAGCTCAGGGACTCACAGATACGCAGTATTTT. Residues: CASSLAQGLTDTQYF. The chain recombines TRBV11-3 with TRBJ2-3; D is perhaps TRBD2 (6 bases). The CDR3 is 15 amino acids. V lost 1 base and J 2 bases, leaving 10 bases between the germline ends. Germline V gene sequence: CDR1 SGHNT, CDR2 YENEEA.

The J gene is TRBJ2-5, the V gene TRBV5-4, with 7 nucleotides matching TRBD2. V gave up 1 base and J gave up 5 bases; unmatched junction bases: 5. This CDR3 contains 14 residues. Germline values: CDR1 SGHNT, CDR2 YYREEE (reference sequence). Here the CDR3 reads CASSLSGTKETQYF. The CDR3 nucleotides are TGTGCCAGCAGCTTGAGCGGGACTAAGGAGACCCAGTACTTC. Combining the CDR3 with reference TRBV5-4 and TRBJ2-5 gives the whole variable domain ETGVTQSPTHLIKTRGQQVTLRCSSQSGHNTVSWYQQALGQGPQFIFQYYREEENGRGNFPPRFSGLQFPNYSSELNVNALELDDSALYLCASSLSGTKETQYFGPGTRLLVL.

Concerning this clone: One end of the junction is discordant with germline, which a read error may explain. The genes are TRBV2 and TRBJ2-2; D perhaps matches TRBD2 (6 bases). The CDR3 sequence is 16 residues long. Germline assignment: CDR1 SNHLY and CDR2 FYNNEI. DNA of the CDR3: TGTGCCAGCAGGGTGCCGGGACCCGGAGGGACCGAGGAGCTGTTTTTT. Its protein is CASRVPGPGGTEELFF.

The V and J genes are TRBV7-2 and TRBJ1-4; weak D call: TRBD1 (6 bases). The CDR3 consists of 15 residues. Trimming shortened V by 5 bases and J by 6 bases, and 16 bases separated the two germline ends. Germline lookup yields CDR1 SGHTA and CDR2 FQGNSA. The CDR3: CASSNPGHQDEKLFF. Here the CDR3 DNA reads TGTGCCAGCAGCAACCCGGGACACCAAGATGAAAAACTGTTTTTT.

The CDR3 sequence is CASSHSGTGSFF. The CDR3 coding sequence is TGCGCCAGCAGCCATTCCGGGACAGGGTCTTTCTTT. The gene calls are TRBV5-1 and TRBJ1-1, with 9 bases fitting TRBD1. CDR1 is SGHRS, CDR2 YFSETQ, per germline. V dropped 4 bases and J dropped 12; count of bases not matched to a gene: 7. This CDR3 has 12 amino acids.

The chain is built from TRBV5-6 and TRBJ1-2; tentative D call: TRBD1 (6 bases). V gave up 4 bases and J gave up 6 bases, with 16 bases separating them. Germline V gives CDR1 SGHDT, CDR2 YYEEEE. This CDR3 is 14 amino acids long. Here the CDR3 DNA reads TGTGCCAGCAGCCGGGGGGCAGGGCGGCATGGCTACACCTTC. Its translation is CASSRGAGRHGYTF.

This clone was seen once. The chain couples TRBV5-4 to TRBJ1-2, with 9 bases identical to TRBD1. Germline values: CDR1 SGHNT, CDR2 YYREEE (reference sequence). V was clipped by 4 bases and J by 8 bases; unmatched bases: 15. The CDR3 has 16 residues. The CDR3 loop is CASSPGDRVLRSGYTF. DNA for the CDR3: TGTGCCAGCAGCCCTGGGGACAGGGTTCTTCGAAGCGGCTACACCTTC.

CDR3 residues: CASSLVPAGNVGETQYF. DNA of the CDR3: TGTGCCAGCAGCTTAGTCCCAGCGGGGAACGTCGGAGAGACCCAGTACTTC. The chain uses TRBV7-3 and TRBJ2-5; 7 bases are shared with TRBD2. This CDR3 spans 17 amino acids. The trim removed 2 bases at V and 4 bases at J, leaving 13 bases unmatched. Looked up from germline, CDR1 is SGHTA and CDR2 is FQGTGA.

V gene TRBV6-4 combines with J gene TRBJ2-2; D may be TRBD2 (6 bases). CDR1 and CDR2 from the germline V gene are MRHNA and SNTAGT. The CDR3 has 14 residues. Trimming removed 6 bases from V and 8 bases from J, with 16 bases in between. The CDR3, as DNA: TGTGCCAGCAGGGGATCTAGCGCCGGGGGGGAGCTGTTTTTT. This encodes CASRGSSAGGELFF.

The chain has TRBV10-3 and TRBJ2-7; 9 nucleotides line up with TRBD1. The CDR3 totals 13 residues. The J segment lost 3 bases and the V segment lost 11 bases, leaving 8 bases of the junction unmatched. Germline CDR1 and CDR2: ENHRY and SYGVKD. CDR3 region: CAHQPGQGYEQYF. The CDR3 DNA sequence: TGTGCCCATCAACCGGGACAGGGCTACGAGCAGTACTTC.

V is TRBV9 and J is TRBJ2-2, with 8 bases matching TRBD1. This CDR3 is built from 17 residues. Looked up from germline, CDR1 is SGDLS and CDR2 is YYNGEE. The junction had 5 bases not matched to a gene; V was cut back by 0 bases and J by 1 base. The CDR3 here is CASSVVGGQGNTGELFF. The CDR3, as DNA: TGTGCCAGCAGCGTAGTAGGAGGACAGGGGAACACCGGGGAGCTGTTTTTT. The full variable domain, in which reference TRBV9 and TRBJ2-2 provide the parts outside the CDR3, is DSGVTQTPKHLITATGQRVTLRCSPRSGDLSVYWYQQSLDQGLQFLIQYYNGEERAKGNILERFSAQQFPDLHSELNLSSLELGDSALYFCASSVVGGQGNTGELFFGEGSRLTVL.

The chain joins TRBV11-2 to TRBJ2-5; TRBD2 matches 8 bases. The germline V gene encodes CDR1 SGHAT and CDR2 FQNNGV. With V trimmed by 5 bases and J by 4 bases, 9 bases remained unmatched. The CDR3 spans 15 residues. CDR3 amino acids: CASSPESGRPETQYF. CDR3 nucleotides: TGTGCCAGCAGCCCAGAAAGCGGGAGACCAGAGACCCAGTACTTC.